This TCR beta chain was captured in a study of cytomegalovirus exposure and HLA in healthy donors. Notes on the study in general: In a later analysis, TCR beta V- and J-gene trimming showed a link to a missense DCLRE1C variant.

In the PCR, 60 Vbeta and 13 Jbeta primers were used. In the authors' methods: Approximately 12 million of tens of millions of unique TCR beta chains were shared, per a later count. Only in-frame clones appear in the TCRdb table, and some are missing; sequencing was by immunoSEQ multiplex PCR. From that table come the V and J calls and clone size; the DNA was used to work out D and trimming. Of 160,000 or so clones detected, approximately 80% appear once; the ten largest clones hold around 2.4%. This clone was picked up one time. Its cognate antigen is unknown. This CDR3 spans 13 amino acids. Germline assignment: CDR1 SQVTM and CDR2 ANQGSEA. V shed 3 bases and J shed 5 bases, with 13 bases lying between them.

The specimen sequenced was PBMCs. This chain joins TRBV29-1 and TRBJ2-5; D perhaps matches TRBD2 (6 bases). The origin of this receptor is a man aged 60 to 75 in good health and CMV-seronegative. CDR3 nucleotide sequence: TGCAGCGTTGATACGGCGGGGCTGGAGACCCAGTACTTC. Amino acids: CSVDTAGLETQYF.